The 10 T cell receptor beta chains reported below all come from one sample, sequenced in a study of control samples from healthy donors and cancer patients (dated by TCRdb to about 2020). The library relied on the immunoSEQ multiplex PCR assay. In TCRdb, the immuneACCESS table is reduced to in-frame sequences with V and J assigned. These tables do not hold every clone; where another copy was compared, an unresolved V gene accounts for under half, and the others remain unexplained. The sample has 130,000 or so clones on record, about 90% of them singletons. The top ten hold about two fifths of the sample. Sequencing input: blood. The receptors stem from a middle-aged man in good health.

CDR3 bases: TGTGCCAGCAGTTTAAGTGCCCGCTCGGCCGGGGAGCTGTTTTTT. This encodes CASSLSARSAGELFF. This chain connects TRBV27 to TRBJ2-2; D is unclear. Germline V gene data show CDR1 as MNHEY and CDR2 as SMNVEV (reference sequence). Deletions cut 2 bases from V and 6 bases from J, with 13 bases between. The CDR3 has 15 amino acids.

This chain connects TRBV5-1 to TRBJ2-2, with D perhaps given as TRBD1 or TRBD2 (6 bases each). The CDR3 is made up of 16 amino acids. V gave up 4 bases and J gave up 4 bases, with 17 bases separating them. Germline CDR1 SGHRS, CDR2 YFSETQ. CDR3 loop: CASSAWAGEVTGELFF. CDR3 DNA sequence: TGCGCCAGCAGCGCGTGGGCAGGGGAGGTCACCGGGGAGCTGTTTTTT.

In DNA form, the CDR3 reads TGTGCCAGCAGAACTCCGGGACAGGGGTTGGATGGCTACACCTTC. Protein sequence: CASRTPGQGLDGYTF. The rearrangement uses TRBV28 and TRBJ1-2; 10 bases fit TRBD1. This CDR3 contains 15 residues. CDR1 is MDHEN, CDR2 SYDVKM, per germline. The junction had 10 bases not matched to a gene; V was cut back by 6 bases and J by 6 bases.

J is TRBJ2-2 and V is TRBV10-2; no clear D gene. Trimming left V 2 bases short and J 3 bases short, with 7 bases between. The CDR3 runs to 14 residues. Germline V gene data show CDR1 as WSHSY and CDR2 as SAAADI. CDR3 in DNA: TGCGCCAGCAGTGAGGAACACTACACCGGGGAGCTGTTTTTT. Translation gives CASSEEHYTGELFF.

The CDR3 sequence is CSVAEQGASNEKLFF. Here the CDR3 DNA reads TGCAGCGTCGCGGAACAGGGGGCGTCTAATGAAAAACTGTTTTTT. The chain joins TRBV29-1 to TRBJ1-4, with 9 bases aligning to TRBD1. Looked up from germline, CDR1 is SQVTM and CDR2 is ANQGSEA. Trimming took 6 bases from V and 3 from J; bases not matched to a gene: 8. The CDR3 is made up of 15 amino acids.

A word on this clone: Mismatch with germline at one junction end may stem from a read error. The chain combines TRBV24-1 with TRBJ1-2; possibly TRBD1 for D (5 bases). The V gene's germline CDR1 is KGHDR and CDR2 SFDVKD. The CDR3 spans 14 residues. CDR3 coding DNA: TGTGCCACCAGTGACCACGGGACCAATCGAGGTCCTTTCTTC. Translated: CATSDHGTNRGPFF.

J is TRBJ2-5 and V is TRBV7-9; 7 bases are a match to TRBD2. The CDR3 spans 14 residues. V was clipped by 7 bases and J by 4 bases; unmatched bases: 9. Germline CDR1 and CDR2: SEHNR and FQNEAQ (reference sequence). The CDR3 nucleotides are TGTGCCAGCAAGCGAGAGGGAGGGCGAGAGACCCAGTACTTC. It codes for CASKREGGRETQYF.

V usage is TRBV11-2 and J usage is TRBJ1-2; maybe TRBD1 (6 bases). The germline gives CDR1 SGHAT, CDR2 FQNNGV. V was trimmed by 0 bases and J by 4 bases, leaving 9 bases between them. CDR3 length equals 14 residues. As DNA, the CDR3 is TGTGCCAGCAGCTTAGATCGACAGGTCTATGGCTACACCTTC. Residues: CASSLDRQVYGYTF.

The chain couples TRBV5-5 to TRBJ2-1; possibly TRBD2 for D (7 bases). Looked up from germline, CDR1 is SGHKS and CDR2 is YYEKEE (reference sequence). The ends were cut back, 3 bases at V and 6 bases at J, with 16 bases in the middle. The CDR3 extends over 15 amino acids. CDR3 sequence reads: CASSSVGGQSNEQFF. CDR3 bases: TGTGCCAGCAGCTCTGTCGGGGGGCAGAGCAATGAGCAGTTCTTC.

The chain uses TRBV4-2 and TRBJ1-2; D might be TRBD1 (6 bases). CDR1 LGHNA and CDR2 YNFKEQ come from the germline V gene. Between the trimmed V and J ends, which lost 0 bases and 5 bases, there was a span of 7 bases. The CDR3 is made up of 13 amino acids. The CDR3 here is CASSQETGYGYTF. As DNA, the CDR3 is TGTGCCAGCAGCCAAGAGACAGGATATGGCTACACCTTC.